A single sample gave rise to the 21 T cell receptor beta chains below, sequenced in a study of T-cell memory formation after mild COVID-19. In TCRdb, the 5' RACE reads were re-called with MiXCR into one record per CDR3 protein. The profile shows fewer than 200,000 distinct CDR3 sequences, approximately 17% of them singletons. Sequencing was performed on PBMCs or a T cell subset sorted from them (not recorded which). Receptors were obtained from a man aged 18 to 30 who had mild COVID-19 (a few samples of this study predate the infection). Cell type and time point are not known.

In this sample, this clonotype turned up a few times. This chain uses TRBV7-2 with TRBJ1-6, with a possible D match to TRBD1 (5 bases). Germline V gene lookup returns CDR1 SGHTA and CDR2 FQGNSA. CDR3 length equals 16 residues. Trimming took 6 bases from V and 0 from J, leaving 12 bases between them. In DNA, the CDR3 is TGTGCCAGCAGTTCGGGGCCCGCCTCCTATAATTCACCCCTCCACTTT. Amino acids: CASSSGPASYNSPLHF.

In this sample, this clonotype turned up many times. The chain couples TRBV29-1 to TRBJ1-1, with a possible D match to TRBD1 (5 bases). The CDR3 has 14 amino acids. The V gene lost 0 bases and the J gene lost 5 bases, with 13 bases spanning the gap. CDR1 and CDR2 (germline): SQVTM, ANQGSEA. CDR3 nucleotide sequence: TGCAGCGTTGAAGACGATCTGCGGGGGACTGAAGCTTTCTTT. Its translation: CSVEDDLRGTEAFF.

As concerns this clonotype: The junction differs from germline at one of its ends, possibly a read error. V is TRBV7-9 and J is TRBJ1-1, with TRBD1 matching 8 bases. Germline assignment: CDR1 SEHNR and CDR2 FQNEAQ (reference sequence). The CDR3 extends over 11 amino acids. CDR3 in amino acids: CASSSTGQVLF. The CDR3 nucleotides are TGTGCCAGCAGCTCCACGGGACAGGTACTCTTT.

CDR3 in amino acids: CSARLAGDFETQYF. CDR3 nucleotides: TGCAGTGCGCGACTAGCGGGGGATTTTGAGACCCAGTACTTC. This chain uses TRBV20-1 with TRBJ2-5; 12 bases are a match to TRBD2. The trim removed 6 bases at V and 5 bases at J, leaving 7 bases unmatched. This CDR3 is 14 amino acids long. In germline, CDR1 is DFQATT, CDR2 SNEGSKA (reference sequence).

This clonotype was counted a few times. V is TRBV5-1 and J is TRBJ2-1; the D gene could be TRBD1 or TRBD2 (6 bases each). Trimming shortened V by 4 bases and J by 4 bases, and 15 bases separated the two germline ends. This CDR3 spans 15 amino acids. CDR1 SGHRS and CDR2 YFSETQ come from the germline V gene. CDR3 sequence (DNA): TGCGCCAGCAGCGCCGGGGGCGTGAGTTACAATGAGCAGTTCTTC. Protein sequence: CASSAGGVSYNEQFF. The whole variable domain, filled in from reference TRBV5-1 and TRBJ2-1, reads KAGVTQTPRYLIKTRGQQVTLSCSPISGHRSVSWYQQTPGQGLQFLFEYFSETQRNKGNFPGRFSGRQFSNSRSEMNVSTLELGDSALYLCASSAGGVSYNEQFFGPGTRLTVL.

This clonotype came up many times. The chain couples TRBV7-6 to TRBJ2-7; no firm D call. Germline V gene data show CDR1 as SGHVS and CDR2 as FNYEAQ. Deletions cut 0 bases from V and 8 bases from J, with 14 bases between. The CDR3 is 14 amino acids. CDR3 residues: CASSLAGKDIKQYF. In DNA form, the CDR3 reads TGTGCCAGCAGCTTAGCTGGGAAAGACATTAAGCAGTACTTC.

This clonotype was seen repeatedly, ten times or more. The CDR3 protein is CASSLPRRYSGANVLTF. For the CDR3, the DNA is TGTGCCAGCAGCTTACCCCGACGGTACTCTGGGGCCAACGTCCTGACTTTC. The chain joins TRBV7-8 to TRBJ2-6, with D hard to call. V was pared by 2 bases and J by 0 bases, with 11 bases between. The germline gives CDR1 SGHVS, CDR2 FQNEAQ. The CDR3 runs 17 residues.

The gene calls are TRBV9 and TRBJ2-1, with 11 bases fitting TRBD2. V lost 4 bases, J lost 4 bases, and 1 base stayed unmatched. This CDR3 is built from 14 residues. The germline CDR1 and CDR2 sequences are SGDLS and YYNGEE. As DNA, the CDR3 is TGTGCCAGCAGCCCTAGCGGGGGGTACAATGAGCAGTTCTTC. The encoded protein is CASSPSGGYNEQFF.

The chain has TRBV7-2 and TRBJ2-3, with TRBD2 identical over 11 bases. V was pared by 5 bases and J by 5 bases, with 12 bases of the junction left unmatched. The CDR3 has 17 residues. Germline CDR1 reads SGHTA; CDR2 reads FQGNSA. CDR3 amino acids: CASSRPLAGAPGDTQYF. The CDR3 DNA sequence: TGTGCCAGCAGCCGACCACTAGCGGGGGCCCCCGGAGATACGCAGTATTTT.

The sample holds a few counts of this clonotype. This chain links TRBV7-8 with TRBJ1-2; 7 bases line up with TRBD1. The germline gives CDR1 SGHVS, CDR2 FQNEAQ. The CDR3 contains 13 residues. V shed 4 bases, J shed 7 bases, and the junction held 6 bases outside the gene matches. The CDR3 protein is CASSSTGISGYTF. The CDR3 region has the DNA TGTGCCAGCAGCTCGACAGGGATCAGTGGCTACACCTTC.

The V call is TRBV12-3 or TRBV12-4, the J call TRBJ1-2, with D possibly TRBD1 on 5 matching bases. The ends were cut back, 10 bases at V and 5 bases at J, with 17 bases in the middle. The CDR3 length is 13 residues. CDR3 region: CATRSTGSYGYTF. The CDR3 DNA follows: TGTGCCACCCGTAGCACAGGTAGTTATGGCTACACCTTC.

A few counts support this clonotype. This chain links TRBV7-2 with TRBJ1-1; D might be TRBD1 (5 bases). The CDR3 is 15 residues long. The germline V gene encodes CDR1 SGHTA and CDR2 FQGNSA. V shed 1 base and J shed 4 bases, with 13 bases lying between them. The DNA of the CDR3 is TGTGCCAGCAGCTTAGTTGGGGGGAAAGGCACTGAAGCTTTCTTT. This gives the protein CASSLVGGKGTEAFF.

This clonotype appeared a few times. This chain connects TRBV6-5 to TRBJ2-1; D perhaps matches TRBD2 (6 bases). This CDR3 comprises 12 residues. Germline V gives CDR1 MNHEY, CDR2 SVGAGI. Between the trimmed V and J ends, which lost 6 bases and 7 bases, there was a span of 10 bases. CDR3 protein: CASRGLKNEQFF. The CDR3 DNA reads TGTGCCAGCAGGGGACTCAAGAATGAGCAGTTCTTC.

This clonotype has only a few counts. The V gene is TRBV7-9, the J gene TRBJ2-1, with D possibly matching TRBD1 (6 bases). The CDR3 consists of 16 residues. The V end lost 4 bases, the J end lost 2 bases, and 15 bases lay between the germline ends. Germline V CDR1 and CDR2: SEHNR, FQNEAQ (reference sequence). CDR3: CASSSRQAGTYNEQFF. In nucleotides, the CDR3 is TGTGCCAGCAGCTCCAGACAGGCTGGGACCTACAATGAGCAGTTCTTC.

This clonotype was observed a few times. The CDR3 DNA follows: TGTGCCAGCAGCGCCGACAGGGATATATCCGAGCAGTACTTC. The encoded protein is CASSADRDISEQYF. This sequence joins TRBV7-2 and TRBJ2-7, with 7 bases matching TRBD1. Germline lookup yields CDR1 SGHTA and CDR2 FQGNSA. This CDR3 is 14 amino acids long. J lost 6 bases, V lost 5 bases, and 10 bases had no gene match.

This CDR3 reads CASSLETVYGYTF. Here the CDR3 DNA reads TGTGCCAGCAGCTTAGAGACAGTCTATGGCTACACCTTC. The genes are TRBV7-9 and TRBJ1-2; D is possibly TRBD1 (5 bases). V lost 1 base and J lost 4, with 7 bases in between. In germline, CDR1 is SEHNR, CDR2 FQNEAQ (reference sequence). CDR3 length equals 13 residues.

DNA for the CDR3: TGCGCCAGCAGCTTGGTTGTGGACACTGAAGCTTTCTTT. Amino acid sequence: CASSLVVDTEAFF. This rearrangement joins TRBV5-1 to TRBJ1-1; D is unresolved. V was trimmed by 0 bases and J by 3 bases, leaving 6 bases between them. Germline-derived CDR1 and CDR2 are SGHRS and YFSETQ. The CDR3 sequence is 13 residues long.

The CDR3 DNA is TGTGCCAGCACCCCGACCAGCCTTAATGAAAAACTGTTTTTT. It yields the protein CASTPTSLNEKLFF. The rearrangement joins TRBV12-3 or TRBV12-4 to TRBJ1-4, with D unresolved. This CDR3 has 14 residues. The V end lost 7 bases, the J end lost 4 bases, and 13 bases lay between the germline ends.

The chain recombines TRBV10-3 with TRBJ2-3; the D gene could be TRBD1 or TRBD2 (7 bases each). The ends were cut back, 7 bases at V and 4 bases at J, with 15 bases in the middle. This CDR3 spans 14 amino acids. CDR1 ENHRY and CDR2 SYGVKD come from the germline V gene. The CDR3 region is CAITRGGEADTQYF. In DNA, the CDR3 is TGTGCCATCACCAGGGGGGGCGAGGCAGATACGCAGTATTTT.

The chain is built from TRBV5-1 and TRBJ2-1; D is unclear. Germline assignment: CDR1 SGHRS and CDR2 YFSETQ. Trimming removed 5 bases at V and 5 bases at J, with 11 bases between. The CDR3 runs 13 residues. CDR3 bases: TGCGCCAGCAGGCGGAGTCAAAACAATGAGCAGTTCTTC. Encoded protein: CASRRSQNNEQFF.

V and J are TRBV7-8 and TRBJ2-3; D gene uncertain. Trimming took off 1 base at V and 2 bases at J, with 7 bases between the two ends. Germline-derived CDR1 and CDR2 are SGHVS and FQNEAQ. CDR3 length: 14 amino acids. The CDR3 DNA is TGTGCCAGCAGCTTAGATTTTGTCACAGATACGCAGTATTTT. Residues: CASSLDFVTDTQYF.